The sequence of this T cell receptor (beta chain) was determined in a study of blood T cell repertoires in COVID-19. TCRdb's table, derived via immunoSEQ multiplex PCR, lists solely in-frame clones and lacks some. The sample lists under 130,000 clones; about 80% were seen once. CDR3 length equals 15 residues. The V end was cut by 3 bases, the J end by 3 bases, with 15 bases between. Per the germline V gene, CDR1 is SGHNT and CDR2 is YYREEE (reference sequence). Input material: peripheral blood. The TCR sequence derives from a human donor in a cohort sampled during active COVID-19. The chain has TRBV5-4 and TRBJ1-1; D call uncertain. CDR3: CASSYASGGYTEAFF. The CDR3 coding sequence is TGTGCCAGCAGCTACGCCTCGGGTGGATACACTGAAGCTTTCTTT.